The present TCR beta chain was sequenced within a study of identical twins. Through template switching, a universal primer site was introduced, and the cDNA contained unique molecular identifiers. TCRdb reprocessed the 5' RACE reads via MiXCR and lists one record per CDR3 protein. This sample yields 120,000 to 150,000 distinct CDR3 sequences, of which roughly 3.5% are seen a single time; around 8.1% belongs to the top ten. This clonotype was counted a few times. Donors were all healthy Caucasians. This TCR was sampled from a man between 18 and 29 years old in good health. Input material: memory T cells sorted from blood.

The CDR3 here is CASRGLVRTDTQYF. CDR3 nucleotides: TGTGCCAGCAGGGGACTAGTCCGCACAGATACGCAGTATTTT. The chain couples TRBV12-3 or TRBV12-4 to TRBJ2-3; 8 nucleotides align to TRBD2. The CDR3 is 14 residues long. After removal of 6 bases from V and 1 base from J, the junction contained 3 bases not matched to a gene.